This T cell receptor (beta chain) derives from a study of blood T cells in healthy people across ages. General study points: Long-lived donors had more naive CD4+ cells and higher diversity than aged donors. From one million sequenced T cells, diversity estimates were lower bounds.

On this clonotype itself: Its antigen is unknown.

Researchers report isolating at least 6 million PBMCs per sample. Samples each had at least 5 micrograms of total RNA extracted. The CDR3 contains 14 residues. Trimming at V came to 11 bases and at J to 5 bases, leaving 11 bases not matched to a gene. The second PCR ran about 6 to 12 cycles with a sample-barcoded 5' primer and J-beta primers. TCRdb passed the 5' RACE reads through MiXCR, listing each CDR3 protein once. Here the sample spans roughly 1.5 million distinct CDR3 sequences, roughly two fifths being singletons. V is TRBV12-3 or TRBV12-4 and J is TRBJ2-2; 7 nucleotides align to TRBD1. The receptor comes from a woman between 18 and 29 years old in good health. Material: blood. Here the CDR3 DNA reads TGTGCCTCCTACGAGGGGGCCAAGACCGGGGAGCTGTTTTTT. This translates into CASYEGAKTGELFF.